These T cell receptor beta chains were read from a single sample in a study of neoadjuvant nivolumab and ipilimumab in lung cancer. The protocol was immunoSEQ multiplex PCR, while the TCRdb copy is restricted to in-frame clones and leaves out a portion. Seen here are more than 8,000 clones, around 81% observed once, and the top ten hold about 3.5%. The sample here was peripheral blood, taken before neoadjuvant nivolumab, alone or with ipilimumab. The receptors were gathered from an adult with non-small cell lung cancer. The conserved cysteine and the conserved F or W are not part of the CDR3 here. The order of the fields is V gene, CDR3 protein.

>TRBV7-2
ASSPTSTGELF
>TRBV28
ASSLTGIYGYT
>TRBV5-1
ASSPRSRISGDEQF
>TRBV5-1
ASSMTGDLTDTQY
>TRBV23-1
ASSQSKEASYEQY
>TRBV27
ASSLWGNTEAF
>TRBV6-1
ASSEFLRNTEAF
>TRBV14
ASSRAGGPGGEQY
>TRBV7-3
ASSSPGRLSGANVLT
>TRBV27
ASSRGGAEETQY
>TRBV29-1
SAGQGNGYT
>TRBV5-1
ASSLGPANEKLF
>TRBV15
ATSRGGTGELF
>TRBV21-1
ASSKALRSRDSSFFSYNEQF
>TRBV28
ASSPNGNYYEQY
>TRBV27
ASSLGYQETQY
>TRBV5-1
ASSLRPGGSNEQF
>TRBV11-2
ASSPSSGRGGDTQY
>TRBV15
ATSRDNKRTSSYEQY
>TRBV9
ASSLSGTSVVETQY
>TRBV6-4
ASSVAGGGPDTQY
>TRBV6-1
ASSEGQGWVTGELF
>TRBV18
ASSPLNAAEAF
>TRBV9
ASSGDGGKTQY
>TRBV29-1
SVDGGGTEAF